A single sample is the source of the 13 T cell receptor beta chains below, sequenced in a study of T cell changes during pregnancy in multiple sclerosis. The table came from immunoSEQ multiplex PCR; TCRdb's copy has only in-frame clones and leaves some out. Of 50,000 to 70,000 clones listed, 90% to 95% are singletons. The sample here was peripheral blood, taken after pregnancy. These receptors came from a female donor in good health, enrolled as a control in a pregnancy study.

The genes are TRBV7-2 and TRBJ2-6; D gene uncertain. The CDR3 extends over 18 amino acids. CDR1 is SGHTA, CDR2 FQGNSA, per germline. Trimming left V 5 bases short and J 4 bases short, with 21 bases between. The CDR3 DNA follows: TGTGCCAGCAGCCCCACCACGGGTGGGTTCGGAGGGGCCAACGTCCTGACTTTC. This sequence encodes CASSPTTGGFGGANVLTF.

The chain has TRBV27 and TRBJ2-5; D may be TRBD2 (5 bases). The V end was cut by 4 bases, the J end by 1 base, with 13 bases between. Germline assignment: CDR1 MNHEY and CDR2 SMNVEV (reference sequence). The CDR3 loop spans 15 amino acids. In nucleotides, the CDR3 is TGTGCCAGCAGTTCCCAGACGGGGATCCAAGAGACCCAGTACTTC. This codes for CASSSQTGIQETQYF.

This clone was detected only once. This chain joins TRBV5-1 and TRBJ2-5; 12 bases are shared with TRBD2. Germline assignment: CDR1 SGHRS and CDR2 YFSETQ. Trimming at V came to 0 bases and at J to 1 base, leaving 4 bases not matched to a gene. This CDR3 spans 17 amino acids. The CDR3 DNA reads TGCGCCAGCAGCTTGGGGGGGACTAGCGGGTCCCAAGAGACCCAGTACTTC. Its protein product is CASSLGGTSGSQETQYF. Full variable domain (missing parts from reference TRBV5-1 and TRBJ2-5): KAGVTQTPRYLIKTRGQQVTLSCSPISGHRSVSWYQQTPGQGLQFLFEYFSETQRNKGNFPGRFSGRQFSNSRSEMNVSTLELGDSALYLCASSLGGTSGSQETQYFGPGTRLLVL.

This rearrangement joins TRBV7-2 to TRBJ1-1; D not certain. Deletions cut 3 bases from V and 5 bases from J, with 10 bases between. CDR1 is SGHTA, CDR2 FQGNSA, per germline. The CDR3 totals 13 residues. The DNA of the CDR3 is TGTGCCAGCAGCTTGTCGGGAGGAACTGAAGCTTTCTTT. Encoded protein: CASSLSGGTEAFF.

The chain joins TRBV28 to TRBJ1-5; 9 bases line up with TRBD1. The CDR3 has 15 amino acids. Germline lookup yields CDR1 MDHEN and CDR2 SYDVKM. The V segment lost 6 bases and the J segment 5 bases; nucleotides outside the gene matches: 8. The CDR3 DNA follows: TGTGCCAGCAGCAGGTACAGGGGGCAGGATCAGCCCCAGCATTTT. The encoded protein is CASSRYRGQDQPQHF. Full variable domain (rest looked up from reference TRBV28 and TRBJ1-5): DVKVTQSSRYLVKRTGEKVFLECVQDMDHENMFWYRQDPGLGLRLIYFSYDVKMKEKGDIPEGYSVSREKKERFSLILESASTNQTSMYLCASSRYRGQDQPQHFGDGTRLSIL.

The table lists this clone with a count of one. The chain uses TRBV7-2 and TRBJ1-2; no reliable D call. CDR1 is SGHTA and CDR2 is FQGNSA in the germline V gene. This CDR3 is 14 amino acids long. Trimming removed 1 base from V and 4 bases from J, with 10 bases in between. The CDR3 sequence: CASSLEAGPYGYTF. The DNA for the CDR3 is TGTGCCAGCAGCTTAGAGGCAGGTCCCTATGGCTACACCTTC.

DNA for the CDR3: TGCGCCAGCAGCTTGGCCTTAGCTACGGCTGATGAGCAGTTCTTC. It translates to CASSLALATADEQFF. This chain uses TRBV5-1 with TRBJ2-1; D uncertain. CDR1 and CDR2 (germline): SGHRS, YFSETQ. This CDR3 has 15 residues. The V and J ends lost 0 bases and 8 bases respectively, with 15 bases between them.

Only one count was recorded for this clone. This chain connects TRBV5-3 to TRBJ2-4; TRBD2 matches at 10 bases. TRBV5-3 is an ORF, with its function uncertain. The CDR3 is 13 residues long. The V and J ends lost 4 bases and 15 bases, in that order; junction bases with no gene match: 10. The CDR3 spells CARSLPGLAGGYF. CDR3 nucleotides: TGTGCCAGAAGCCTCCCCGGGTTAGCGGGGGGGTACTTC.

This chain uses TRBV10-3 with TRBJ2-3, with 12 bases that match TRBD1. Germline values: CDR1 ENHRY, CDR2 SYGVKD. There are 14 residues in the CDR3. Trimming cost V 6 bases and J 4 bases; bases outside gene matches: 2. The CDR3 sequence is CAISRDRGPDTQYF. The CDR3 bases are TGTGCCATCAGCCGGGACAGGGGGCCAGATACGCAGTATTTT.

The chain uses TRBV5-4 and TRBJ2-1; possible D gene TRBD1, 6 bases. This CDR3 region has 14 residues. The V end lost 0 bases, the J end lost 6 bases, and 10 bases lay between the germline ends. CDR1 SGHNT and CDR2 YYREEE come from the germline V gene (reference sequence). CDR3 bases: TGTGCCAGCAGCTTGGGGCAGGGGCTCAATGAGCAGTTCTTC. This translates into CASSLGQGLNEQFF.

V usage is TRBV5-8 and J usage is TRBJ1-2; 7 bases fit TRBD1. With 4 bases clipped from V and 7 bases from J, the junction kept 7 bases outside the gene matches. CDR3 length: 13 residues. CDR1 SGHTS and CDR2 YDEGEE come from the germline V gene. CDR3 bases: TGTGCCAGCAGCCCCACCGGGACAGTTGGCTACACCTTC. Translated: CASSPTGTVGYTF.

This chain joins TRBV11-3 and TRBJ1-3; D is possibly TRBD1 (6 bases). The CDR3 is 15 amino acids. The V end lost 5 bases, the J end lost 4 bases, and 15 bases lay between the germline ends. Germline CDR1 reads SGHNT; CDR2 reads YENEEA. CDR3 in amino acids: CASSAGDTEGNTIYF. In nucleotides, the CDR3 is TGTGCCAGCAGCGCAGGGGACACAGAAGGAAACACCATATATTTT.

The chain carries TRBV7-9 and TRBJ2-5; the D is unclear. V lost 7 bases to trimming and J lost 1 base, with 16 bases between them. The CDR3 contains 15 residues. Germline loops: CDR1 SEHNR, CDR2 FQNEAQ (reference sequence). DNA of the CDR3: TGTGCCAGCACCCCCGGAACAACTACCCAAGAGACCCAGTACTTC. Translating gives CASTPGTTTQETQYF.